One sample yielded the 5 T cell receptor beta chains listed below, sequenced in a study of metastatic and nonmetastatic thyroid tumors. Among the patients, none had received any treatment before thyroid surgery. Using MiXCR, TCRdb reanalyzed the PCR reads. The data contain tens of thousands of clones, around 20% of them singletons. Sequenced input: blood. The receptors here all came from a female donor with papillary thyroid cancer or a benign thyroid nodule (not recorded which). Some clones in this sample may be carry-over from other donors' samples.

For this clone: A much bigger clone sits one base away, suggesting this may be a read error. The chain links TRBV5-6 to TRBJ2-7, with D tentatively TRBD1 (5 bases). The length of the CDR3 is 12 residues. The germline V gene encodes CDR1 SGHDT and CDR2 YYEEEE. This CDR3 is CVSSLGVYEQYF. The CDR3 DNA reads TGTGTCAGCAGCTTAGGGGTTTACGAGCAGTACTTC. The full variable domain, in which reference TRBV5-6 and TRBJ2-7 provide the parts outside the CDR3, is DAGVTQSPTHLIKTRGQQVTLRCSPKSGHDTVSWYQQALGQGPQFIFQYYEEEERQRGNFPDRFSGHQFPNYSSELNVNALLLGDSALYLCVSSLGVYEQYFGPGTRLTVT.

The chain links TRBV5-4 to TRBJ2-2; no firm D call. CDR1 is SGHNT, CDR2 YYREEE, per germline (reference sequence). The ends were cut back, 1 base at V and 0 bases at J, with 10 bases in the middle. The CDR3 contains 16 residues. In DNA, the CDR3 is TGTGCCAGCAGCTTGCGTAATAGCCCGAACACCGGGGAGCTGTTTTTT. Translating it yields CASSLRNSPNTGELFF.

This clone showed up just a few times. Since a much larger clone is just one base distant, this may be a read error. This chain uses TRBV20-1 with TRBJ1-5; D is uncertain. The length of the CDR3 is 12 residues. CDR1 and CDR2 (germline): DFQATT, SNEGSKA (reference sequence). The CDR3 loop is CILSDGDQPQHF. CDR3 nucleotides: TGCATCCTATCGGACGGAGATCAGCCCCAGCATTTT.

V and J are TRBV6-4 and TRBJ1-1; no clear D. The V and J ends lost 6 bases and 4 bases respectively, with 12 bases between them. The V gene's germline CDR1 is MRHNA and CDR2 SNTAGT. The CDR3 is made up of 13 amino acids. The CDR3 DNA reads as TGTGCCAGCAGAGCCCCGGTGTGCACTGAAGCTTTCTTT. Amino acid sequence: CASRAPVCTEAFF.

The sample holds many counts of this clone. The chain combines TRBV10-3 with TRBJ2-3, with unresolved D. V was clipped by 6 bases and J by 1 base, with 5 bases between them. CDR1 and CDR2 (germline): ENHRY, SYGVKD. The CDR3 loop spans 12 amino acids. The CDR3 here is CAIRVGTDTQYF. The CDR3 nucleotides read TGTGCCATCAGAGTGGGCACAGATACGCAGTATTTT.